The clone carrying this T cell receptor beta chain has just a few counts. No antigen is known for it. Germline loops: CDR1 SGHKS, CDR2 YYEKEE (reference sequence). Trimming stripped 5 bases from V and 0 bases from J, with 11 bases between. The CDR3 runs to 14 residues. Each of the donors was a healthy adult who was HIV-negative and had not had a recent acute infection or vaccination. The entry originates in a study of shared clonotypes between healthy human individuals. The study, taken as a whole, reports: Among a few donors, about 4.6% of naive CD4 clonotypes were found in common. Memory subsets generally showed lower estimated richness than naive subsets.

The run depth of the assay was deep. The table came from immunoSEQ multiplex PCR; TCRdb's copy has only in-frame clones and leaves some out. The sample contains 650,000 to 700,000 clones, about 92% of which appear only once. The rearrangement links TRBV5-5 to TRBJ1-1; D gene unclear. The sequencing sample was made of memory CD8+ T cells from PBMCs. The subset was: CD45RO+ cells pooled with CCR7-negative TemRA cells. The TCR was taken from a man younger than 30 in good health. Some clones in this sample may be carry-over from other donors' samples. CDR3: CASRFSGVNTEAFF. DNA of the CDR3: TGTGCCAGCAGATTCAGTGGGGTGAACACTGAAGCTTTCTTT.